This T cell receptor beta chain was recorded in a study of T-cell reconstitution after alpha-beta-depleted transplantation in children. Overall study results and limits: At one year after transplant, newly produced T cells mostly accounted for T-cell counts and diversity. Reportedly, only several hundred clones from non-depleted graft cells drove alpha-beta T-cell counts at about two months.

Unique molecular identifiers featured in how the TCRbeta library was prepared. From the PCR reads, TCRdb called clonotypes with MiXCR, one entry per CDR3 protein. This sample carries fewer than 85,000 distinct CDR3 sequences, 14% of them seen once, and the ten largest clones take about 26%. Points on this clonotype: As yet, its antigen is unknown.

This TCR was sampled from a male patient aged 2-10 years who had a stem cell transplant for acute lymphoblastic leukemia, so the T cells may come from the graft donor. Sequencing was performed on PBMCs, mostly from graft donor cells, taken 180 days after TCRalphabeta/CD19-depleted stem cell transplant.

The CDR3 here is CASSLEPFYGYTF. CDR3 DNA sequence: TGCGCCAGCAGCTTGGAACCCTTCTATGGCTACACCTTC. V and J are TRBV5-1 and TRBJ1-2; unclear D gene. Germline CDR1 reads SGHRS; CDR2 reads YFSETQ. V shed 0 bases and J shed 4 bases, with 7 bases lying between them. CDR3 length: 13 residues.